These 20 T cell receptor beta chains were sequenced from one sample in a study of human T cells and chemical hapten exposure. TCRdb passed the RACE reads through MiXCR, listing each CDR3 protein once. This sample yields around 150,000 distinct CDR3 sequences, of which 25% to 30% are seen a single time; around 1.9% belongs to the top ten. The sample's time point: patch test 3, about 24 weeks after DPC sensitization. Treatment specified: therapeutic diphenylcyclopropenone sensitization with weekly scalp DPC. Sequencing was performed on whole blood, taken in connection with sensitization to the hapten diphenylcyclopropenone (DPC). The receptors here all came from a woman under 30 with alopecia areata. Some clones in this sample may be carry-over from other donors' samples.

In this sample, this clonotype turned up a few times. J is TRBJ2-2 and V is TRBV2; TRBD1 aligns across 7 bases. The germline V gene encodes CDR1 SNHLY and CDR2 FYNNEI. This CDR3 contains 15 residues. V lost 6 bases and J lost 4; bases outside the gene matches: 8. CDR3 sequence reads: CASRARGSSTGELFF. The DNA of the CDR3 is TGTGCCAGCAGGGCCAGGGGGAGCAGCACCGGGGAGCTGTTTTTT.

On this clonotype: In this CDR3 the conserved last residue, phenylalanine or tryptophan, is missing, so a read error is likely. The chain combines TRBV12-3 or TRBV12-4 with TRBJ2-7, with 9 bases that match TRBD1. This CDR3 is 14 amino acids long. After removal of 8 bases from V and 4 bases from J, the junction contained 9 bases not matched to a gene. The CDR3 bases are TGTGCCAGCGGCCTGACAGGGGGTTCTTACGAGCAGTACTCC. Translation gives CASGLTGGSYEQYS.

The chain uses TRBV20-1 and TRBJ2-2; TRBD1 matches 8 bases. Trimming removed 3 bases from V and 2 bases from J; junction bases left unmatched: 11. This CDR3 contains 17 residues. CDR1 and CDR2 from the germline V gene are DFQATT and SNEGSKA (reference sequence). This CDR3 is CSARGVGDRGNTGELFF. In nucleotides, the CDR3 is TGCAGTGCTAGGGGGGTAGGAGACAGGGGTAACACCGGGGAGCTGTTTTTT.

This clonotype was seen only a few times. The chain links TRBV15 to TRBJ2-3, with D possibly being TRBD1 (5 bases). The V gene lost 5 bases and the J gene lost 3 bases, with 12 bases spanning the gap. CDR1 LNHNV and CDR2 YYDKDF come from the germline V gene (reference sequence). This CDR3 has 14 amino acids. The CDR3 DNA is TGTGCCACCAGCCCACAGGCCGATACAGATACGCAGTATTTT. The encoded protein is CATSPQADTDTQYF. The full variable domain, in which reference TRBV15 and TRBJ2-3 provide the parts outside the CDR3, is DAMVIQNPRYQVTQFGKPVTLSCSQTLNHNVMYWYQQKSSQAPKLLFHYYDKDFNNEADTPDNFQSRRPNTSFCFLDIRSPGLGDTAMYLCATSPQADTDTQYFGPGTRLTVL.

The rearrangement uses TRBV20-1 and TRBJ1-1, with a possible D match to TRBD1 (5 bases). CDR3 length: 12 residues. Germline V gene lookup returns CDR1 DFQATT and CDR2 SNEGSKA (reference sequence). In DNA, the CDR3 is TGCATCGGAGGGTACGGGGCCACTGAAGCTTTCTTT. Its translation is CIGGYGATEAFF.

The J gene is TRBJ1-2, the V gene TRBV5-4; TRBD1 is a possible D gene (5 bases). This CDR3 comprises 15 residues. The V gene lost 1 base and the J gene lost 2 bases, with 12 bases spanning the gap. The germline CDR1 and CDR2 sequences are SGHNT and YYREEE (reference sequence). The CDR3 reads CASSLNNRRNYGYTF. CDR3 bases: TGTGCCAGCAGCTTGAACAACAGGAGGAACTATGGCTACACCTTC.

This clonotype was counted between two and nine times. The CDR3 DNA reads TGTGCCAGCTCGGTTGAGGTCACTGAAGCTTTCTTT. The encoded protein is CASSVEVTEAFF. The rearrangement links TRBV18 to TRBJ1-1, with D unclear. The CDR3 has 12 amino acids. CDR1 is KGHSH and CDR2 is LQKENI in the germline V gene. V dropped 6 bases and J dropped 4 bases, with 9 bases sitting between them.

This sequence joins TRBV20-1 and TRBJ2-1, with no clear D. This CDR3 is built from 12 residues. The germline CDR1 and CDR2 sequences are DFQATT and SNEGSKA (reference sequence). The V gene lost 3 bases and the J gene lost 10 bases, with 13 bases spanning the gap. CDR3 sequence: CSASLLQREQFF. DNA of the CDR3: TGCAGTGCTAGCCTGTTGCAACGCGAGCAGTTCTTC.

This clonotype showed up just a few times. The CDR3: CASSLRRALNTDTQYF. CDR3 in DNA: TGTGCCAGCAGTTTGCGCAGGGCACTTAACACAGATACGCAGTATTTT. This rearrangement joins TRBV27 to TRBJ2-3, with TRBD1 as a possible D gene (5 bases). Germline CDR1 is MNHEY and CDR2 is SMNVEV (reference sequence). The length of the CDR3 is 16 residues. V lost 3 bases to trimming and J lost 2 bases, with 15 bases between them.

This clonotype has a handful of counts. The gene calls are TRBV10-2 and TRBJ1-5; 9 bases are shared with TRBD1. V lost 7 bases and J lost 5; bases outside the gene matches: 3. This CDR3 spans 13 amino acids. Germline CDR1 is WSHSY and CDR2 is SAAADI. The CDR3 spells CASTTGGDQPQHF. The CDR3 coding sequence is TGCGCCAGCACTACAGGGGGCGATCAGCCCCAGCATTTT.

The rearrangement joins TRBV11-2 to TRBJ2-7; D is possibly TRBD2 (7 bases). Germline V gene data show CDR1 as SGHAT and CDR2 as FQNNGV. This CDR3 region has 12 residues. V dropped 3 bases and J dropped 6 bases, with 9 bases sitting between them. The DNA for the CDR3 is TGTGCCAGCAGCTTCGGGGGGCGCGAGCAGTACTTC. It is translated as CASSFGGREQYF.

This sequence joins TRBV4-2 and TRBJ2-7, with a possible D match to TRBD1 (5 bases). The V end lost 1 base, the J end lost 6 bases, and 13 bases lay between the germline ends. The CDR3 length is 14 residues. CDR1 LGHNA and CDR2 YNFKEQ come from the germline V gene. The CDR3 sequence is CASSQGAGISEQYF. CDR3 nucleotides: TGTGCCAGCAGCCAAGGTGCAGGGATAAGCGAGCAGTACTTC.

Only a few counts were recorded for this clonotype. The gene calls are TRBV29-1 and TRBJ2-5; D is perhaps TRBD2 (7 bases). V lost 4 bases to trimming and J lost 4 bases, with 13 bases between them. Germline V lookup: CDR1 SQVTM, CDR2 ANQGSEA. There are 13 residues in the CDR3. The CDR3: CSVGGGRTETQYF. CDR3 bases: TGCAGCGTTGGGGGGGGGCGCACAGAGACCCAGTACTTC.

This clonotype was recorded a few times. The chain uses TRBV29-1 and TRBJ2-7; no clear D. Germline V lookup: CDR1 SQVTM, CDR2 ANQGSEA. The CDR3 spans 12 residues. The germline V and J ends were trimmed by 2 bases and 3 bases, with 8 bases remaining between them. This chain's CDR3 is CSVEQGYYEQYF. Here the CDR3 DNA reads TGCAGCGTTGAACAAGGGTACTACGAGCAGTACTTC.

CDR3 nucleotides: TGTGCCAGCAGCAAGAACAGGGACGAGCAGTACTTC. It translates to CASSKNRDEQYF. The rearrangement uses TRBV21-1 and TRBJ2-7; no check of the table's D call, TRBD1, against the DNA was made. TRBV21-1 is designated a pseudogene. This CDR3 region has 12 residues.

This clonotype was seen ten or more times. The chain links TRBV6-2 or TRBV6-3 to TRBJ1-2; D remains ambiguous. This CDR3 contains 11 residues. V lost 5 bases and J 3 bases, leaving 4 bases between the germline ends. Germline CDR1 is MNHEY and CDR2 is SVGEGT. The CDR3 sequence is CASSEDYGYTF. As DNA, the CDR3 is TGTGCCAGCAGTGAGGACTATGGCTACACCTTC.

The chain combines TRBV29-1 with TRBJ1-2; TRBD1 might be the D (6 bases). Between the trimmed V and J ends, which lost 4 bases and 4 bases, there was a span of 10 bases. CDR3 length: 12 amino acids. CDR1 and CDR2 (germline): SQVTM, ANQGSEA. The CDR3 DNA reads as TGCAGCGTTGCAGGGGCCCCCTATGGCTACACCTTC. This encodes CSVAGAPYGYTF.

The chain uses TRBV7-2 and TRBJ1-2; TRBD1 agrees at 7 bases. The CDR3 is made up of 15 amino acids. After removal of 5 bases from V and 7 bases from J, the junction contained 13 bases not matched to a gene. CDR1 and CDR2 (germline): SGHTA, FQGNSA. CDR3 amino acids: CASSPRRGMDRGYTF. As DNA, the CDR3 is TGTGCCAGCAGCCCCCGCAGGGGGATGGATCGTGGCTACACCTTC.

Written as DNA, the CDR3 is TGTGCCAGCAGTCCTAGCGGGAGGGCCAATGAGCAGTTCTTC. Translated, it gives CASSPSGRANEQFF. The gene calls are TRBV12-3 or TRBV12-4 and TRBJ2-1, with TRBD2 matching over 12 bases. The V gene end was trimmed by 5 bases and the J gene end by 6 bases; junction bases not matched to a gene: 2. The CDR3 spans 14 residues.

The chain is built from TRBV29-1 and TRBJ2-2; TRBD1 agrees at 7 bases. CDR3 length equals 14 residues. Trimming cost V 5 bases and J 1 base; bases outside gene matches: 4. Germline loops: CDR1 SQVTM, CDR2 ANQGSEA. The CDR3 loop is CSVTGTVNTGELFF. CDR3 nucleotides: TGCAGCGTTACCGGGACAGTGAACACCGGGGAGCTGTTTTTT.